A single sample is the source of the 20 T cell receptor beta chains below, sequenced in a study of blood T cells in healthy people across ages. Alongside a J-beta primer mix, a sample-barcoded 5' primer served in a second PCR lasting roughly 7 to 11 cycles. MiXCR, applied by TCRdb to the 5' RACE reads, yields one record per CDR3 protein. The sample has around 800,000 distinct CDR3 sequences; 50% to 65% are singletons. The sequenced sample consisted of blood. These TCRs come from a man older than 75 in good health.

This clonotype was counted a few times. This sequence joins TRBV5-1 and TRBJ2-4; 11 nucleotides agree with TRBD2. The DNA end lines up better with TRBJ2-7; the J call may be wrong. CDR1 is SGHRS and CDR2 is YFSETQ in the germline V gene. The CDR3 extends over 16 amino acids. The CDR3 DNA follows: TGCGCCAGCAGCTTCGGTAGCGGGAGGGGTAACGACGAGCAGTACTTC. Encoded protein: CASSFGSGRGNDEQYF.

The chain links TRBV14 to TRBJ1-1; 10 positions match TRBD1. Germline CDR1 reads SGHDN; CDR2 reads FVKESK. CDR3 length equals 16 residues. Losses at the gene ends were 2 bases for V and 10 bases for J; bases not matched to a gene: 13. The CDR3 sequence: CASSQPGTGVAGRAFF. The CDR3 coding sequence is TGTGCCAGCAGCCAACCCGGGACAGGGGTTGCAGGAAGAGCTTTCTTT.

The chain recombines TRBV20-1 with TRBJ2-7; D call uncertain. The CDR3 is made up of 13 amino acids. CDR1 and CDR2 (germline): DFQATT, SNEGSKA (reference sequence). V dropped 3 bases and J dropped 0 bases, with 9 bases sitting between them. Written as DNA, the CDR3 is TGCAGTGCTAGTACCCCAAGCTCCTACGAGCAGTACTTC. Residues: CSASTPSSYEQYF.

The table lists this clonotype with a few counts. The V and J genes are TRBV4-2 and TRBJ1-2; possibly TRBD1 for D (5 bases). Trimming left V 3 bases short and J 2 bases short, with 10 bases between. Germline assignment: CDR1 LGHNA and CDR2 YNFKEQ. The CDR3 is 14 residues long. The CDR3 DNA is TGTGCCAGCAGCCAGGGGGGGTTGAACTATGGCTACACCTTC. Its translation: CASSQGGLNYGYTF.

The rearrangement uses TRBV6-1 and TRBJ2-7; D not resolved. Germline V gene lookup returns CDR1 MNHNS and CDR2 SASEGT. The CDR3 covers 14 residues. V shed 1 base and J shed 1 base, with 8 bases lying between them. The CDR3 DNA reads TGTGCCAGCAGTGAAGGACCAGGTTCCTACGAGCAGTACTTC. Its translation: CASSEGPGSYEQYF.

This clonotype was counted a few times. The chain carries TRBV29-1 and TRBJ2-3, with D unresolved. Germline values: CDR1 SQVTM, CDR2 ANQGSEA. The CDR3 is made up of 15 amino acids. V lost 0 bases to trimming and J lost 6 bases, with 16 bases between them. As DNA, the CDR3 is TGCAGCGTTGAAGATTGGGCCGAAGGGCCGGATACGCAGTATTTT. Protein product: CSVEDWAEGPDTQYF.

The V gene is TRBV7-3, the J gene TRBJ2-3, with 10 bases that match TRBD2. The V segment lost 2 bases and the J segment 5 bases; nucleotides outside the gene matches: 4. This CDR3 spans 15 amino acids. The germline gives CDR1 SGHTA, CDR2 FQGTGA. In DNA form, the CDR3 reads TGTGCCAGCAGCTTACAGCGGGAGGGCGTAGATACGCAGTATTTT. Its protein is CASSLQREGVDTQYF.

This clonotype has just one count. The CDR3 spells CASSVGTGAEKLFF. The CDR3 DNA is TGTGCCAGCAGCGTAGGGACAGGGGCTGAAAAACTGTTTTTT. This chain links TRBV5-5 with TRBJ1-4, with TRBD1 matching 10 bases. Trimming removed 4 bases from V and 7 bases from J; junction bases left unmatched: 4. Germline V gene lookup returns CDR1 SGHKS and CDR2 YYEKEE (reference sequence). The CDR3 has 14 amino acids.

V and J are TRBV20-1 and TRBJ1-5, with D maybe TRBD1 (6 bases). V was cut by 4 bases and J by 3 bases, with 10 bases left in between. CDR1 is DFQATT, CDR2 SNEGSKA, per germline (reference sequence). The CDR3 consists of 13 residues. The CDR3 region is CSATKGVNQPQHF. The CDR3, as DNA: TGCAGTGCTACAAAGGGGGTCAATCAGCCCCAGCATTTT.

This sequence joins TRBV6-2 or TRBV6-3 and TRBJ1-1; 7 bases fit TRBD1. The CDR3 contains 17 residues. CDR1 and CDR2 (germline): MNHEY, SVGEGT. V was clipped by 7 bases and J by 0 bases; unmatched bases: 14. CDR3 bases: TGTGCCAGCACCTTATGGACAGGAGGACTTATGAACACTGAAGCTTTCTTT. As protein: CASTLWTGGLMNTEAFF.

This clonotype was observed once. The chain links TRBV11-2 to TRBJ2-1, with no clear D. The CDR3 is made up of 13 amino acids. Germline lookup yields CDR1 SGHAT and CDR2 FQNNGV. Trimming removed 4 bases at V and 4 bases at J, with 8 bases between. The CDR3 region is CASSSHLYNEQFF. Here the CDR3 DNA reads TGTGCCAGCAGCTCACACTTGTACAATGAGCAGTTCTTC.

In this sample, this clonotype turned up a few times. The V and J genes are TRBV28 and TRBJ2-7; the D gene is possibly TRBD1 (5 bases). Germline values: CDR1 MDHEN, CDR2 SYDVKM. V was pared by 4 bases and J by 2 bases, with 9 bases between. The CDR3 spans 13 residues. The CDR3 protein is CASSSPGPYEQYF. CDR3 nucleotides: TGTGCCAGCAGTTCGCCAGGGCCCTACGAGCAGTACTTC.

V gene TRBV7-2 combines with J gene TRBJ1-1, with a possible D match to TRBD1 (6 bases). V lost 4 bases and J 1 base, leaving 13 bases between the germline ends. From germline, CDR1 is SGHTA and CDR2 FQGNSA. This CDR3 contains 15 residues. The chain's CDR3 is CASSSPRGQNTEAFF. The CDR3, as DNA: TGTGCCAGCAGCTCTCCCAGGGGCCAGAACACTGAAGCTTTCTTT.

The chain couples TRBV2 to TRBJ1-6; TRBD1 is a possible D gene (5 bases). Germline V gene data show CDR1 as SNHLY and CDR2 as FYNNEI. The CDR3 is made up of 15 amino acids. Trimming took 3 bases from V and 10 from J, leaving 16 bases between them. The CDR3 DNA is TGTGCCAGCAGTGATCGGGCCCCTCAGGGCTCACCCCTCCACTTT. Its protein product is CASSDRAPQGSPLHF.

Here the CDR3 reads CASSVTGLNTEAFF. CDR3 sequence (DNA): TGTGCCAGCAGCGTAACAGGGCTGAACACTGAAGCTTTCTTT. This chain uses TRBV11-1 with TRBJ1-1; TRBD1 is a possible D gene (6 bases). Germline CDR1 reads SGHAT; CDR2 reads FQDESV (reference sequence). Trimming shortened V by 5 bases and J by 0 bases, and 10 bases separated the two germline ends. The CDR3 is made up of 14 amino acids.

This clonotype occurred a few times. This chain connects TRBV5-4 to TRBJ1-2; D gene unclear. V lost 5 bases to trimming and J lost 8 bases, with 22 bases between them. Per germline, CDR1 SGHNT and CDR2 YYREEE (reference sequence). The CDR3 spans 15 residues. The CDR3 DNA is TGTGCCAGCAGGCCGGGTCTGGATGATACCCGGGGCTACACCTTC. Translated, it gives CASRPGLDDTRGYTF.

This clonotype came up many times. The DNA is omitted, as the CDR3 cannot be located on it reliably, and the CDR3 follows TCRdb's listing. The rearrangement joins TRBV6-1 to TRBJ2-1. The CDR3 extends over 13 residues, inclusive of both ends. Germline V gene sequence: CDR1 MNHNS, CDR2 SASEGT. This CDR3 is CASILDLNGEQFF.

This chain connects TRBV28 to TRBJ2-6; 9 nucleotides agree with TRBD1. Germline V lookup: CDR1 MDHEN, CDR2 SYDVKM. V gave up 6 bases and J gave up 0 bases; unmatched junction bases: 9. The CDR3 totals 18 residues. The CDR3 loop is CASRHWDRASSGANVLTF. The CDR3 DNA is TGTGCCAGCAGGCACTGGGACAGGGCAAGCTCTGGGGCCAACGTCCTGACTTTC. Supplemented by reference TRBV28 and TRBJ2-6, the full variable domain reads DVKVTQSSRYLVKRTGEKVFLECVQDMDHENMFWYRQDPGLGLRLIYFSYDVKMKEKGDIPEGYSVSREKKERFSLILESASTNQTSMYLCASRHWDRASSGANVLTFGAGSRLTVL.

The genes are TRBV2 and TRBJ2-1, with D perhaps matching TRBD2 (6 bases). Trimming pared 6 bases from V and 7 bases from J, leaving 10 bases between. In germline, CDR1 is SNHLY, CDR2 FYNNEI. CDR3 length: 12 amino acids. CDR3 in amino acids: CASREGRNEQFF. For the CDR3, the DNA is TGTGCCAGCAGGGAGGGTCGGAATGAGCAGTTCTTC.

This clonotype was seen a few times. The V and J genes are TRBV20-1 and TRBJ2-7, with 11 bases lining up with TRBD2. CDR3 size: 18 residues. V shed 0 bases, J shed 0 bases, and the junction held 10 bases outside the gene matches. From germline, CDR1 is DFQATT and CDR2 SNEGSKA (reference sequence). The CDR3 reads CSARDQRLAGRSSYEQYF. The CDR3 bases are TGCAGTGCTAGAGATCAGCGACTAGCGGGACGTAGCTCCTACGAGCAGTACTTC.